These 20 T cell receptor beta chains originate from one sample sequenced in a study of Graves' ophthalmopathy and Graves' hyperthyroidism. Amplified TCR beta CDR3 regions were obtained using RNA transcripts as template. Following a first-round RT-PCR that used HTBI primers, a second-round multiplex PCR was carried out. Via MiXCR, TCRdb re-called the multiplex PCR reads, giving one row per CDR3 protein. The sample holds 400,000 to 450,000 distinct CDR3 sequences, around 20% seen once. Input material: peripheral blood. The origin of the receptors is a woman aged 18-29 years with stable Graves' hyperthyroidism.

In its sample, this clonotype was seen many times. This chain joins TRBV28 and TRBJ1-3; D is unclear. This CDR3 contains 14 residues. CDR1 is MDHEN, CDR2 SYDVKM, per germline. V gave up 6 bases and J gave up 2 bases, with 11 bases separating them. The CDR3 DNA is TGTGCCAGCAGAGATACCAACGCTGGAAACACCATATATTTT. It encodes CASRDTNAGNTIYF.

The table lists this clonotype with many counts. The J gene is TRBJ1-5, the V gene TRBV7-2; D possibly corresponds to TRBD1 (5 bases). The CDR3 totals 15 residues. V was trimmed by 5 bases and J by 5 bases, leaving 16 bases between them. CDR1 is SGHTA, CDR2 FQGNSA, per germline. The CDR3 coding sequence is TGTGCCAGCAGCCGTGGGCAGCCAGGGCATCAGCCCCAGCATTTT. Its translation is CASSRGQPGHQPQHF.

This clonotype has ten or more counts. The chain couples TRBV12-3 or TRBV12-4 to TRBJ1-3, with 9 bases matching TRBD1. The CDR3 is 15 amino acids. The V segment lost 4 bases and the J segment 4 bases; nucleotides outside the gene matches: 5. The CDR3 DNA reads as TGTGCCAGCAGTTCGGGACAGGGAAGGGGAAACACCATATATTTT. This translates into CASSSGQGRGNTIYF.

This clonotype appeared many times. This chain links TRBV19 with TRBJ2-2, with a possible D match to TRBD2 (5 bases). Germline CDR1 is LNHDA and CDR2 is SQIVND (reference sequence). Trimming took off 5 bases at V and 3 bases at J, with 10 bases between the two ends. The CDR3 runs 14 residues. CDR3 DNA: TGTGCCAGTAGTGCCGCTAGCTACACCGGGGAGCTGTTTTTT. Its protein is CASSAASYTGELFF.

This chain connects TRBV6-1 to TRBJ2-2; D remains ambiguous. The length of the CDR3 is 14 residues. V gave up 7 bases and J gave up 6 bases, with 15 bases separating them. Germline CDR1 MNHNS, CDR2 SASEGT. CDR3 DNA sequence: TGTGCCAGCACTCAGGTCCTTTTAGCCGGGGAGCTGTTTTTT. Its translation is CASTQVLLAGELFF.

In this sample, this clonotype turned up many times. This chain uses TRBV6-2 or TRBV6-3 with TRBJ2-7; D call uncertain. The V gene lost 2 bases and the J gene lost 2 bases, with 13 bases spanning the gap. The CDR3 totals 15 residues. Germline V gene lookup returns CDR1 MNHEY and CDR2 SVGEGT. The CDR3, as DNA: TGTGCCAGCAGTTACCACAGCGATTTGACCTACGAGCAGTACTTC. This encodes CASSYHSDLTYEQYF.

This clonotype appeared many times. The V and J genes are TRBV5-1 and TRBJ2-2; D may correspond to TRBD1 or TRBD2 (5 bases each). The CDR3 is 13 amino acids. V gave up 4 bases and J gave up 7 bases, with 11 bases separating them. Germline V gene sequence: CDR1 SGHRS, CDR2 YFSETQ. In nucleotides, the CDR3 is TGCGCCAGCAGCCAAATGGGACGCGGGGAGCTGTTTTTT. It encodes CASSQMGRGELFF.

This clonotype was observed at least ten times. The rearrangement links TRBV25-1 to TRBJ1-2; no firm D call. With 1 base removed from V and 0 bases from J, the gap between germline ends came to 9 bases. CDR1 MGHDK and CDR2 SYGVNS come from the germline V gene. CDR3 length: 15 residues. The CDR3 loop is CASSELQSTNYGYTF. CDR3 DNA sequence: TGTGCCAGCAGTGAATTACAGTCTACTAACTATGGCTACACCTTC.

The genes are TRBV11-3 and TRBJ1-2; the D is unclear. CDR1 SGHNT and CDR2 YENEEA come from the germline V gene. The V end was cut by 5 bases, the J end by 2 bases, with 15 bases between. The CDR3 length is 15 residues. CDR3 sequence: CASSPPGGPNYGYTF. In DNA form, the CDR3 reads TGTGCCAGCAGCCCACCAGGTGGTCCGAACTATGGCTACACCTTC.

The table lists this clonotype with many counts. In DNA form, the CDR3 reads TGTGCCAGTAGTATACTCAGGGGTTCCTTTAATCAGCCCCAGCATTTT. It codes for CASSILRGSFNQPQHF. The gene calls are TRBV19 and TRBJ1-5, with a possible D match to TRBD1 (6 bases). The ends were cut back, 2 bases at V and 4 bases at J, with 15 bases in the middle. The CDR3 extends over 16 amino acids. Looked up from germline, CDR1 is LNHDA and CDR2 is SQIVND (reference sequence).

This clonotype was observed at least ten times. The V and J genes are TRBV19 and TRBJ1-5; D may be TRBD1 (5 bases). The CDR3 length is 13 residues. With 3 bases removed from V and 3 bases from J, the gap between germline ends came to 6 bases. Germline V gene lookup returns CDR1 LNHDA and CDR2 SQIVND (reference sequence). The CDR3: CASSIRANQPQHF. The CDR3, as DNA: TGTGCCAGTAGTATCAGGGCCAATCAGCCCCAGCATTTT.

This clonotype was recorded at least ten times. The chain couples TRBV12-3 or TRBV12-4 to TRBJ2-5, with D possibly TRBD2 on 6 matching bases. V was pared by 8 bases and J by 3 bases, with 10 bases between. The CDR3 sequence is 12 residues long. CDR3 coding DNA: TGTGCCAGCTGGGGCGGGAAAGAGACCCAGTACTTC. Its translation: CASWGGKETQYF.

This clonotype was counted a few times. V gene TRBV11-2 combines with J gene TRBJ1-2; D is perhaps TRBD1 (6 bases). The CDR3 length is 16 residues. V dropped 6 bases and J dropped 0 bases, with 17 bases sitting between them. Germline V lookup: CDR1 SGHAT, CDR2 FQNNGV. CDR3 coding DNA: TGTGCCAGCAGGGAGCGGAAGGGGGTGGCTAACTATGGCTACACCTTC. Protein product: CASRERKGVANYGYTF. Full variable domain (rest looked up from reference TRBV11-2 and TRBJ1-2): EAGVAQSPRYKIIEKRQSVAFWCNPISGHATLYWYQQILGQGPKLLIQFQNNGVVDDSQLPKDRFSAERLKGVDSTLKIQPAKLEDSAVYLCASRERKGVANYGYTFGSGTRLTVV.

This clonotype was observed many times. J is TRBJ1-2 and V is TRBV19; the D gene is possibly TRBD1 (5 bases). CDR3 length: 13 amino acids. V shed 6 bases and J shed 3 bases, with 11 bases lying between them. Germline-derived CDR1 and CDR2 are LNHDA and SQIVND (reference sequence). Here the CDR3 DNA reads TGTGCCAGTAGCGGCCAGGGCGACTATGGCTACACCTTC. Protein sequence: CASSGQGDYGYTF.

This clonotype was seen repeatedly, ten times or more. The chain recombines TRBV7-3 with TRBJ2-7; TRBD1 or TRBD2 may be the D gene (5 bases each). The CDR3 is made up of 14 amino acids. In germline, CDR1 is SGHTA, CDR2 FQGTGA. The V gene lost 6 bases and the J gene lost 3 bases, with 15 bases spanning the gap. Here the CDR3 DNA reads TGTGCCAGCAGGGGGGAAAGGGAACGCTACGAGCAGTACTTC. Its protein product is CASRGERERYEQYF. The whole variable domain, filled in from reference TRBV7-3 and TRBJ2-7, reads GAGVSQTPSNKVTEKGKYVELRCDPISGHTALYWYRQSLGQGPEFLIYFQGTGAADDSGLPNDRFFAVRPEGSVSTLKIQRTERGDSAVYLCASRGERERYEQYFGPGTRLTVT.

This clonotype was observed at least ten times. The rearrangement links TRBV6-5 to TRBJ2-7; D perhaps matches TRBD2 (6 bases). The germline V and J ends were trimmed by 5 bases and 0 bases, with 11 bases remaining between them. The CDR3 runs to 14 residues. CDR1 and CDR2 from the germline V gene are MNHEY and SVGAGI. The CDR3 nucleotides read TGTGCCAGCAGTCGGATGGGAGGCTCCTACGAGCAGTACTTC. The encoded protein is CASSRMGGSYEQYF.

The V call is TRBV27, the J call TRBJ1-6; no firm D call. CDR3 length: 15 residues. CDR1 is MNHEY and CDR2 is SMNVEV in the germline V gene (reference sequence). Trimming shortened V by 2 bases and J by 7 bases, and 12 bases separated the two germline ends. CDR3 loop: CASSLRTDGNSPLHF. CDR3 sequence (DNA): TGTGCCAGCAGTTTACGAACTGACGGGAATTCACCCCTCCACTTT.

DNA for the CDR3: TGTGCCTGGAGTGTGCGGGGGAACAAATTTAAGCAGTACTTC. Residues: CAWSVRGNKFKQYF. The chain has TRBV30 and TRBJ2-7, with TRBD2 matching over 7 bases. V lost 0 bases to trimming and J lost 8 bases; unmatched junction nucleotides: 10. The CDR3 is 14 residues long. CDR1 is GTSNPN, CDR2 SVGIG, per germline (reference sequence).

This clonotype was picked up many times. The rearrangement joins TRBV2 to TRBJ1-2; unclear D gene. V shed 3 bases and J shed 0 bases, with 8 bases lying between them. The CDR3 has 14 amino acids. Germline V gene sequence: CDR1 SNHLY, CDR2 FYNNEI. CDR3 sequence: CASSEAGSNYGYTF. The CDR3 DNA sequence: TGTGCCAGCAGTGAGGCGGGTTCTAACTATGGCTACACCTTC.

This clonotype has ten or more counts. This chain uses TRBV20-1 with TRBJ2-5, with D hard to call. Germline assignment: CDR1 DFQATT and CDR2 SNEGSKA (reference sequence). The CDR3 loop spans 13 amino acids. V lost 2 bases and J lost 2, with 9 bases in between. This chain's CDR3 is CSARHTQQETQYF. CDR3 coding DNA: TGCAGTGCTAGACACACACAGCAAGAGACCCAGTACTTC.